Described below is a single T cell receptor (beta chain) sequence and its context. Its matching antigen is unknown. The data are from a study of cytomegalovirus exposure and HLA in healthy donors. Broader study findings: Earlier analysis found most TCR beta V segments productive about 87% or about 30% of the time. In a later analysis, DRB1 alleles had the most associated TCRs; HLA-C alleles the fewest.

The CDR3 runs 14 residues. V was trimmed by 3 bases and J by 1 base, leaving 9 bases between them. Germline CDR1 and CDR2: KGHSH and LQKENI. With 60 Vbeta and 13 Jbeta primers, the PCR was carried out. Data came from immunoSEQ multiplex PCR; TCRdb stores just in-frame clones and leaves some out. This table has 90,000 to 120,000 clones, approximately 81% appearing once. The rearrangement uses TRBV18 and TRBJ1-1; no clear D. The clonotype comes from a man aged 25 to 45 in good health and CMV-seronegative. The specimen sequenced was PBMCs. The CDR3 spells CASSPGQKNTEAFF. Written as DNA, the CDR3 is TGTGCCAGCTCACCTGGGCAGAAGAACACTGAAGCTTTCTTT.